The 17 T cell receptor beta chains below all came from one sample that was sequenced in a study of T-cell reconstitution after alpha-beta-depleted transplantation in children. Unique molecular identifiers featured in how the TCRbeta library was prepared. MiXCR, run by TCRdb on the PCR reads, gives a single entry per CDR3 protein. The table records some 80,000 distinct CDR3 sequences, 15% to 20% of them present only once. The source material was PBMCs, mostly from graft donor cells, sampled 360 days after TCRalphabeta/CD19-depleted stem cell transplant. These receptors all come from a male patient between 2 and 10 years old who had a stem cell transplant for acute lymphoblastic leukemia, so the T cells may come from the graft donor.

This chain links TRBV5-1 with TRBJ2-7, with 11 positions matching TRBD2. The germline CDR1 and CDR2 sequences are SGHRS and YFSETQ. Trimming at V came to 0 bases and at J to 2 bases, leaving 7 bases not matched to a gene. The CDR3 runs 17 residues. The CDR3 nucleotides read TGCGCCAGCAGCTTGGCATTAGCGGGAGGGCCTCCCTACGAGCAGTACTTC. Amino acid sequence: CASSLALAGGPPYEQYF.

V is TRBV5-1 and J is TRBJ2-1, with D unresolved. Germline values: CDR1 SGHRS, CDR2 YFSETQ. The CDR3 consists of 12 residues. V was clipped by 2 bases and J by 8 bases, with 8 bases between them. The CDR3 reads CASSFNGDEQFF. The CDR3 DNA follows: TGCGCCAGCAGCTTTAATGGGGATGAGCAGTTCTTC.

Ten or more counts support this clonotype. The chain recombines TRBV24-1 with TRBJ2-7; D is unresolved. Germline CDR1 and CDR2: KGHDR and SFDVKD. This CDR3 is 15 amino acids long. V dropped 4 bases and J dropped 2 bases, with 14 bases sitting between them. The CDR3 region has the DNA TGTGCCACCAGTGACCATAGACAACCTACCTACGAGCAGTACTTC. Its translation: CATSDHRQPTYEQYF.

The rearrangement links TRBV11-2 to TRBJ1-5; possibly TRBD1 for D (5 bases). This CDR3 is 18 amino acids long. Germline loops: CDR1 SGHAT, CDR2 FQNNGV. Trimming took 1 base from V and 1 from J, leaving 17 bases between them. The CDR3 loop reads CASSLVRTSMGSNQPQHF. The CDR3, as DNA: TGTGCCAGCAGCTTAGTTAGGACAAGTATGGGCAGCAATCAGCCCCAGCATTTT.

This clonotype has a handful of counts. This chain uses TRBV7-8 with TRBJ2-7; either TRBD1 or TRBD2 may supply D (5 bases each). CDR1 and CDR2 from the germline V gene are SGHVS and FQNEAQ. V was shortened by 5 bases and J by 4 bases, with 30 bases between the two germline ends. The CDR3 is 19 residues long. This CDR3 is CASSHFGGWGDPEAYEQYF. The CDR3 DNA sequence: TGTGCCAGCAGCCACTTTGGGGGATGGGGAGATCCAGAGGCTTACGAGCAGTACTTC.

The chain joins TRBV7-9 to TRBJ1-2, with D uncertain. Trimming shortened V by 4 bases and J by 5 bases, and 14 bases separated the two germline ends. The CDR3 sequence is 14 residues long. Per the germline V gene, CDR1 is SEHNR and CDR2 is FQNEAQ (reference sequence). The CDR3 region has the DNA TGTGCCAGCAGCTACGCGGGCCGCTTTTATGGCTACACCTTC. It is translated as CASSYAGRFYGYTF. Together with reference TRBV7-9 and TRBJ1-2, the CDR3 gives the full variable domain: DTGVSQNPRHKITKRGQNVTFRCDPISEHNRLYWYRQTLGQGPEFLTYFQNEAQLEKSRLLSDRFSAERPKGSFSTLEIQRTEQGDSAMYLCASSYAGRFYGYTFGSGTRLTVV.

This chain joins TRBV12-3 or TRBV12-4 and TRBJ2-7; 11 nucleotides agree with TRBD2. The J segment lost 6 bases and the V segment lost 6 bases, leaving 10 bases of the junction unmatched. CDR3 length equals 15 residues. The CDR3 region has the DNA TGTGCCAGCAGCCCGATAGCGGGAGGGCCCTCCGAGCAGTACTTC. Translated: CASSPIAGGPSEQYF.

This clonotype was found many times. The V gene is TRBV29-1, the J gene TRBJ1-3; no reliable D call. Germline CDR1 reads SQVTM; CDR2 reads ANQGSEA. V shed 4 bases and J shed 4 bases, with 8 bases lying between them. The CDR3 loop spans 12 amino acids. The CDR3 sequence: CSVVKDGNTIYF. The CDR3 DNA reads TGCAGCGTTGTGAAGGACGGAAACACCATATATTTT.

The V and J genes are TRBV7-9 and TRBJ2-3; no reliable D call. There are 14 residues in the CDR3. Germline assignment: CDR1 SEHNR and CDR2 FQNEAQ (reference sequence). V shed 5 bases and J shed 0 bases, with 9 bases lying between them. The CDR3 coding sequence is TGTGCCAGCAGCCCTTCGACAAGCACAGATACGCAGTATTTT. It yields the protein CASSPSTSTDTQYF.

This clonotype was observed many times. The chain joins TRBV5-4 to TRBJ2-1; D may correspond to TRBD1 or TRBD2 (6 bases each). CDR1 SGHNT and CDR2 YYREEE come from the germline V gene (reference sequence). The CDR3 totals 13 residues. V was pared by 4 bases and J by 6 bases, with 11 bases between. The CDR3 DNA follows: TGTGCCAGCAGCGCGGGACAACCCAATGAGCAGTTCTTC. It specifies CASSAGQPNEQFF.

This chain connects TRBV10-3 to TRBJ2-7, with TRBD2 identical over 11 bases. CDR1 is ENHRY and CDR2 is SYGVKD in the germline V gene. Trimming took 0 bases from V and 6 from J; bases not matched to a gene: 13. CDR3 size: 18 residues. Here the CDR3 DNA reads TGTGCCATCAGTGAGTCGCTGGTTAGCGGGAGGGCACAGGTCGAGCAGTACTTC. Protein: CAISESLVSGRAQVEQYF.

This clonotype was seen many times. This chain links TRBV5-6 with TRBJ1-1; the D gene is possibly TRBD1 (6 bases). Trimming cost V 4 bases and J 4 bases, with 17 bases left between them. Germline V gives CDR1 SGHDT, CDR2 YYEEEE. The CDR3 totals 15 residues. The CDR3: CASSQKRGGSTEAFF. CDR3 nucleotide sequence: TGTGCCAGCAGCCAAAAACGAGGGGGGAGCACTGAAGCTTTCTTT.

The table lists this clonotype with many counts. The chain uses TRBV10-3 and TRBJ1-1; possibly TRBD1 for D (5 bases). This CDR3 region has 12 residues. Looked up from germline, CDR1 is ENHRY and CDR2 is SYGVKD. The V and J ends lost 6 bases and 5 bases respectively, with 10 bases between them. CDR3 nucleotides: TGTGCCATCAGCGCCAGGGAGACTGAAGCTTTCTTT. Its translation is CAISARETEAFF.

This clonotype turned up a few times. The chain combines TRBV7-9 with TRBJ2-7; 8 bases agree with TRBD2. The ends lost 6 bases at V and 6 bases at J; junction bases unmatched: 4. Germline V gene sequence: CDR1 SEHNR, CDR2 FQNEAQ (reference sequence). This CDR3 is built from 12 residues. CDR3 sequence reads: CASRSGSGEQYF. The CDR3 DNA follows: TGTGCCAGCAGAAGCGGGAGCGGCGAGCAGTACTTC. Combining the CDR3 with reference TRBV7-9 and TRBJ2-7 gives the whole variable domain DTGVSQNPRHKITKRGQNVTFRCDPISEHNRLYWYRQTLGQGPEFLTYFQNEAQLEKSRLLSDRFSAERPKGSFSTLEIQRTEQGDSAMYLCASRSGSGEQYFGPGTRLTVT.

The sample holds a few counts of this clonotype. The V gene is TRBV7-9, the J gene TRBJ1-2; no reliable D call. The CDR3 runs to 15 residues. V dropped 1 base and J dropped 5 bases, with 14 bases sitting between them. CDR1 SEHNR and CDR2 FQNEAQ come from the germline V gene (reference sequence). The CDR3 DNA reads TGTGCCAGCAGCTTAGTGGTGACACCGCTATATGGCTACACCTTC. Protein sequence: CASSLVVTPLYGYTF.

The CDR3 sequence: CASSQVLAGEGINNEQFF. The CDR3, as DNA: TGCGCCAGCAGCCAAGTATTAGCGGGAGAGGGGATAAACAATGAGCAGTTCTTC. This chain joins TRBV4-1 and TRBJ2-1; 9 bases agree with TRBD2. J gave up 5 bases and V 1 base, and 12 bases lay outside the gene matches. The CDR3 consists of 18 residues. Germline CDR1 reads MGHRA; CDR2 reads YSYEKL.

The chain links TRBV11-2 to TRBJ2-7; 8 bases agree with TRBD1. Germline lookup yields CDR1 SGHAT and CDR2 FQNNGV. This CDR3 spans 15 amino acids. V lost 0 bases to trimming and J lost 1 base; unmatched junction nucleotides: 2. CDR3 amino acids: CASSLDRDRSYEQYF. The CDR3 bases are TGTGCCAGCAGCTTAGATAGGGACAGGTCCTACGAGCAGTACTTC.